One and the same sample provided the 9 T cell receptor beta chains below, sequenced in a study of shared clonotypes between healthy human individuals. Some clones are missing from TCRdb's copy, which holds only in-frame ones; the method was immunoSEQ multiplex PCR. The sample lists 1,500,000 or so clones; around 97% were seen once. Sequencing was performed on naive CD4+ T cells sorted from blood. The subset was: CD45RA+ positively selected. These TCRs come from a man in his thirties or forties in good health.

This chain's CDR3 is CASSLKGGYNEQFF. CDR3 in DNA: TGTGCCAGCAGTTTAAAGGGGGGCTACAATGAGCAGTTCTTC. The chain uses TRBV28 and TRBJ2-1, with D perhaps being TRBD1 or TRBD2 (6 bases each). Germline CDR1 is MDHEN and CDR2 is SYDVKM. V lost 2 bases to trimming and J lost 3 bases, with 8 bases between them. The CDR3 length is 14 residues.

CDR3 region: CAILIRTERGYEQYF. CDR3 DNA: TGTGCCATCCTAATAAGAACGGAGAGGGGCTACGAGCAGTACTTC. This chain uses TRBV6-1 with TRBJ2-7, with D possibly called TRBD1 or TRBD2 (5 bases each). This CDR3 is 15 amino acids long. The germline V gene has CDR1 MNHNS and CDR2 SASEGT. V was trimmed by 10 bases and J by 3 bases, leaving 22 bases between them.

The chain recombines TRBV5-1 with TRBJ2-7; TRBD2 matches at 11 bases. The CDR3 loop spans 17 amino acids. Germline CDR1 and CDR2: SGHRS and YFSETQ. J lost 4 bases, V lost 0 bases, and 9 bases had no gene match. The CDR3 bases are TGCGCCAGCAGCTTGGATCAGGGGGGGACTAGCGGTTACGAGCAGTACTTC. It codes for CASSLDQGGTSGYEQYF.

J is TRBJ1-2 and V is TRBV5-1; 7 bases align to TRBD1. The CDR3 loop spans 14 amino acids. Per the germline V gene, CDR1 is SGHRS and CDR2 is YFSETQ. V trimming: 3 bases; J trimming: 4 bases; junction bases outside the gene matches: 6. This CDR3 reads CASSSGGGSYGYTF. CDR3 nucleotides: TGCGCCAGCAGCTCAGGGGGAGGTAGCTATGGCTACACCTTC.

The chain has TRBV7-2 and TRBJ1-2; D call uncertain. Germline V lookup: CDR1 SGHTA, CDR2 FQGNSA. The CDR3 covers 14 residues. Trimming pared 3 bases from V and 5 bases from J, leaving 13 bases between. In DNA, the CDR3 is TGTGCCAGCAGCTTCGGGCCCCCGAAGTATGGCTACACCTTC. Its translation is CASSFGPPKYGYTF.

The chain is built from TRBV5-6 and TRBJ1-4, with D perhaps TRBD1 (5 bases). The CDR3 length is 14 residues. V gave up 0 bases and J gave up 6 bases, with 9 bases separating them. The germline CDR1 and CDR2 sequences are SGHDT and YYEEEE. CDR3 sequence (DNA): TGTGCCAGCAGCTTGGTAGGGGACGATGAAAAACTGTTTTTT. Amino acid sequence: CASSLVGDDEKLFF. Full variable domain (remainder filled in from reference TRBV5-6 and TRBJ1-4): DAGVTQSPTHLIKTRGQQVTLRCSPKSGHDTVSWYQQALGQGPQFIFQYYEEEERQRGNFPDRFSGHQFPNYSSELNVNALLLGDSALYLCASSLVGDDEKLFFGSGTQLSVL.

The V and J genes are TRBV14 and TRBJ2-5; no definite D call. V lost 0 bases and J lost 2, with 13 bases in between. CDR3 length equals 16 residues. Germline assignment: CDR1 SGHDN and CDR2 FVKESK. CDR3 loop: CASSQDVALGQETQYF. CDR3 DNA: TGTGCCAGCAGCCAAGATGTAGCCCTGGGTCAAGAGACCCAGTACTTC.

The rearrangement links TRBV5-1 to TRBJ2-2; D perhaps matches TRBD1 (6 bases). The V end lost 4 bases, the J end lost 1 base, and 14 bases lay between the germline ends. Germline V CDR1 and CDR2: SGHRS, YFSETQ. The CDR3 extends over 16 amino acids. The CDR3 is CASSVPGTMNTGELFF. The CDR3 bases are TGCGCCAGCAGCGTTCCCGGGACAATGAACACCGGGGAGCTGTTTTTT.

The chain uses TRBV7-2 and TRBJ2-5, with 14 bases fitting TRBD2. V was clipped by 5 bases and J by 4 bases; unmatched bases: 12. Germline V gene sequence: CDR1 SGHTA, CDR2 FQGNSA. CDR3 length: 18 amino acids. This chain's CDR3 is CASSPGLAGVSWGETQYF. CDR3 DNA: TGTGCCAGCAGCCCGGGACTAGCGGGAGTTTCCTGGGGAGAGACCCAGTACTTC.